The rows below give T cell receptor beta chains drawn from one sample of a study of HIV-infected patients and healthy controls. TCRdb re-derived calls from the 5' RACE reads in MiXCR, one entry per CDR3 protein. Among under 20,000 distinct CDR3 sequences listed, 9.4% were seen once. The sequenced material came from blood. Every receptor here comes from an adult in good health. Both conserved end residues are part of each CDR3. Fields, in order: D gene, clone size, V gene, J gene, CDR3 DNA, CDR3 protein. D genes are given only for firm matches. Some rows have no size entry. The others give once, few or many, or a class for an expanded clone.

d_gene: -; abundance: many; v_gene: TRBV28; j_gene: TRBJ2-7; CDR3nt: TGTGCCAGCAGTTTACCCAGGGATAGTGGCGAGCAGTACTTC; CDR3aa: CASSLPRDSGEQYF
d_gene: -; abundance: -; v_gene: TRBV9; j_gene: TRBJ1-1; CDR3nt: TGTGCCAGCAGCGTTCAGGGGCACACTGAAGCTTTCTTT; CDR3aa: CASSVQGHTEAFF
d_gene: -; abundance: few; v_gene: TRBV20-1; j_gene: TRBJ2-3; CDR3nt: TGCAGTGCTTCGAACAGTGATGATACGCAGTATTTT; CDR3aa: CSASNSDDTQYF
d_gene: -; abundance: medium-sized; v_gene: TRBV9; j_gene: TRBJ2-1; CDR3nt: TGTGCCAGCACCTTACTCCCCCTCAGCCATGAGCAGTTCTTC; CDR3aa: CASTLLPLSHEQFF
d_gene: -; abundance: once; v_gene: TRBV5-4; j_gene: TRBJ2-3; CDR3nt: TGTGCCTCCTCCGGGGGCACAGATACGCAGTATTTT; CDR3aa: CASSGGTDTQYF
d_gene: TRBD2; abundance: -; v_gene: TRBV27; j_gene: TRBJ2-7; CDR3nt: TGTGCCAGCAGTTTAAGGGGACTAGCCTACGAGCAGTACTTC; CDR3aa: CASSLRGLAYEQYF
d_gene: -; abundance: medium-sized; v_gene: TRBV11-2; j_gene: TRBJ2-3; CDR3nt: TGTGCCAGCAGCTTAGATGATAGCGGAGGCACAGATACGCAGTATTTT; CDR3aa: CASSLDDSGGTDTQYF
d_gene: -; abundance: -; v_gene: TRBV19; j_gene: TRBJ1-5; CDR3nt: TGTGCCAGTAGTAGATCAGGTCGGGCAACTTATCAGCCCCAGCATTTT; CDR3aa: CASSRSGRATYQPQHF
d_gene: TRBD2; abundance: many; v_gene: TRBV11-2; j_gene: TRBJ2-7; CDR3nt: TGTGCCAGCAGCCTTGGGACTAGCGGGGCCTACGAGCAGTACTTC; CDR3aa: CASSLGTSGAYEQYF
d_gene: -; abundance: once; v_gene: TRBV3-1; j_gene: TRBJ2-1; CDR3nt: TGTGCCAGCAGCCAGGTAGCGCCGGGTTACAATGAGCAGTTCTTC; CDR3aa: CASSQVAPGYNEQFF
d_gene: -; abundance: -; v_gene: TRBV6-5; j_gene: TRBJ2-3; CDR3nt: TGTGCCAGCAGTTGGGACAGCACAGATACGCAGTATTTT; CDR3aa: CASSWDSTDTQYF
d_gene: TRBD1; abundance: many; v_gene: TRBV18; j_gene: TRBJ1-1; CDR3nt: TGTGCCAGCTCACCACCACAGGGGCTCGCCTTCCGCACAGCTTTCTTT; CDR3aa: CASSPPQGLAFRTAFF
d_gene: -; abundance: many; v_gene: TRBV2; j_gene: TRBJ1-5; CDR3nt: TGTGCCAGCAAGGCAGGGTGGACTCAGCCCCAGCATTTT; CDR3aa: CASKAGWTQPQHF
d_gene: -; abundance: medium-sized; v_gene: TRBV21-1; j_gene: TRBJ2-1; CDR3nt: TGTGCCAGCAGCAAAGATAGCGGGAGAGGATACAATGAGCAGTTCTTC; CDR3aa: CASSKDSGRGYNEQFF
d_gene: TRBD2; abundance: many; v_gene: TRBV5-1; j_gene: TRBJ2-1; CDR3nt: TGCGCCAGCTTCCCGGGACTAGTAGCTAGGAATGAGCAGTTCTTC; CDR3aa: CASFPGLVARNEQFF
d_gene: TRBD2; abundance: few; v_gene: TRBV5-1; j_gene: TRBJ2-3; CDR3nt: TGCGCCAGCAGCTTGGCTAGTAGCGGGTCGCGCACAGATACGCAGTATTTT; CDR3aa: CASSLASSGSRTDTQYF
d_gene: -; abundance: many; v_gene: TRBV19; j_gene: TRBJ2-3; CDR3nt: TGTGCCAGTAGTATTTCCGGTACGCAGTATTTT; CDR3aa: CASSISGTQYF
d_gene: TRBD1; abundance: many; v_gene: TRBV29-1; j_gene: TRBJ2-1; CDR3nt: TGCAGTTACAGGGGCCCCTACAATGAGCAGTTCTTC; CDR3aa: CSYRGPYNEQFF
d_gene: -; abundance: many; v_gene: TRBV4-1; j_gene: TRBJ2-6; CDR3nt: TGCGCCAGCAGCCTAAGAGGAGGGGCTGGGGCCAACGTCCTGACTTTC; CDR3aa: CASSLRGGAGANVLTF
d_gene: -; abundance: few; v_gene: TRBV20-1; j_gene: TRBJ1-1; CDR3nt: TGCAGTGCTAGAGATCACAGGGACACTGAAGCTTTCTTT; CDR3aa: CSARDHRDTEAFF
d_gene: -; abundance: -; v_gene: TRBV20-1; j_gene: TRBJ2-3; CDR3nt: TGCAGTGCTAGATCGGCCCGAGGATTCGATACGCAGTATTTT; CDR3aa: CSARSARGFDTQYF
d_gene: -; abundance: -; v_gene: TRBV20-1; j_gene: TRBJ2-1; CDR3nt: TGCAGTGCTAGAGATCTCTGGAGAAGGTCCTACAATGAGCAGTTCTTC; CDR3aa: CSARDLWRRSYNEQFF
d_gene: -; abundance: many; v_gene: TRBV7-9; j_gene: TRBJ2-6; CDR3nt: TGTGCCAGCATCGGGTCACGGGGGAAGGCCGCTGGGGCCAACGTCCTGACTTTC; CDR3aa: CASIGSRGKAAGANVLTF
d_gene: -; abundance: many; v_gene: TRBV3-1; j_gene: TRBJ2-1; CDR3nt: TGTGCCAGCAGCCTACCCGGGATCTACCTGGGGCAGTTCTTC; CDR3aa: CASSLPGIYLGQFF
d_gene: -; abundance: few; v_gene: TRBV29-1; j_gene: TRBJ1-1; CDR3nt: TGCAGCGTTGTAGGGGAGACACGGGCCTTTGGCACTGAAGCTTTCTTT; CDR3aa: CSVVGETRAFGTEAFF
d_gene: TRBD2; abundance: large; v_gene: TRBV4-1; j_gene: TRBJ2-3; CDR3nt: TGCGCCAGCAGCCAACCCATTAGCGGGAGTACAGATACGCAGTATTTT; CDR3aa: CASSQPISGSTDTQYF
d_gene: -; abundance: many; v_gene: TRBV4-1; j_gene: TRBJ1-5; CDR3nt: TGCGCCAGCAGCCAAGTTTACCAGGGCCCAAATCAGCCCCAGCATTTT; CDR3aa: CASSQVYQGPNQPQHF
d_gene: -; abundance: many; v_gene: TRBV19; j_gene: TRBJ2-3; CDR3nt: TGTGCCAGTAGTCGAGATTCGGAGGGGAGCACAGATACGCAGTATTTT; CDR3aa: CASSRDSEGSTDTQYF
d_gene: -; abundance: many; v_gene: TRBV12-3/TRBV12-4; j_gene: TRBJ2-5; CDR3nt: TGTGCCAGCAATCTAGGAATGGGAGAGACCCAGTACTTC; CDR3aa: CASNLGMGETQYF
d_gene: TRBD1; abundance: many; v_gene: TRBV7-8; j_gene: TRBJ2-2; CDR3nt: TGTGCCAGCAGCCGAAGACAGGGGGGACGTAACACCGGGGAGCTGTTTTTT; CDR3aa: CASSRRQGGRNTGELFF
d_gene: TRBD1; abundance: -; v_gene: TRBV19; j_gene: TRBJ2-3; CDR3nt: TGTGCCAGTAGTTCCACAGGGGCTAGCACAGATACGCAGTATTTT; CDR3aa: CASSSTGASTDTQYF
d_gene: -; abundance: many; v_gene: TRBV6-1; j_gene: TRBJ2-3; CDR3nt: TGTGCCAGCAGTGGAGACACCACAGATACGCAGTATTTT; CDR3aa: CASSGDTTDTQYF
d_gene: -; abundance: many; v_gene: TRBV2; j_gene: TRBJ2-7; CDR3nt: TGTGCCAGCCCTCCCGGCCCTGGTAGCGAGCAGTACTTC; CDR3aa: CASPPGPGSEQYF
d_gene: TRBD2; abundance: -; v_gene: TRBV14; j_gene: TRBJ2-1; CDR3nt: TGTGCCAGCAGCCCCGGGACTAGACCCTACAATGAGCAGTTCTTC; CDR3aa: CASSPGTRPYNEQFF
d_gene: TRBD2; abundance: many; v_gene: TRBV20-1; j_gene: TRBJ2-2; CDR3nt: TGCAGTGCCCCCCGGGAGGTAAACACCGGGGAGCTGTTTTTT; CDR3aa: CSAPREVNTGELFF
d_gene: TRBD1; abundance: many; v_gene: TRBV27; j_gene: TRBJ2-5; CDR3nt: TGTGCCAGCAGTTTCCTGGGACAGGGCCAAGAGACCCAGTACTTC; CDR3aa: CASSFLGQGQETQYF
d_gene: -; abundance: many; v_gene: TRBV3-1; j_gene: TRBJ2-3; CDR3nt: TGTGCCAGCAGCCAAGAAGAGACAGGCGGACCAGATACGCAGTATTTT; CDR3aa: CASSQEETGGPDTQYF
d_gene: -; abundance: many; v_gene: TRBV4-1; j_gene: TRBJ2-1; CDR3nt: TGCGCCAGCAGCCTCAACGTAAACAGGGTTTATGAGCAGTTCTTC; CDR3aa: CASSLNVNRVYEQFF
d_gene: -; abundance: -; v_gene: TRBV20-1; j_gene: TRBJ2-7; CDR3nt: TGCAGTGCTAGAGATCGATATTTCCCAACCTACGAGCAGTACTTC; CDR3aa: CSARDRYFPTYEQYF
d_gene: -; abundance: few; v_gene: TRBV7-9; j_gene: TRBJ1-1; CDR3nt: TGTGCCAGCAGCCAAGACCGTGACACTGAAGCTTTCTTT; CDR3aa: CASSQDRDTEAFF
d_gene: -; abundance: many; v_gene: TRBV2; j_gene: TRBJ1-5; CDR3nt: TGTGCCAGCAGTGGAGGGGCGCGGAATCAGCCCCAGCATTTT; CDR3aa: CASSGGARNQPQHF
d_gene: TRBD1; abundance: many; v_gene: TRBV6-5; j_gene: TRBJ2-7; CDR3nt: TGTGCCAGCAGTCAAGGACAGGTCTACGAGCAGTACTTC; CDR3aa: CASSQGQVYEQYF
d_gene: -; abundance: many; v_gene: TRBV12-3/TRBV12-4; j_gene: TRBJ2-4; CDR3nt: TGTGCCAGCAGTACGACTAGTTTTCCTCTAGCCAAAAACATTCAGTACTTC; CDR3aa: CASSTTSFPLAKNIQYF
d_gene: -; abundance: -; v_gene: TRBV6-5; j_gene: TRBJ1-5; CDR3nt: TGTGCCAGCAGCCCAGGGTGGGTTAGCAATCAGCCCCAGCATTTT; CDR3aa: CASSPGWVSNQPQHF
d_gene: -; abundance: medium-sized; v_gene: TRBV29-1; j_gene: TRBJ2-5; CDR3nt: TGCAGCGTTGACCCAGGGGCCAGGGGGACCCAGTACTTC; CDR3aa: CSVDPGARGTQYF
d_gene: -; abundance: many; v_gene: TRBV12-3/TRBV12-4; j_gene: TRBJ2-5; CDR3nt: TGTGCCAGCAGTTTAGGCCAAGAGACCCAGTACTTC; CDR3aa: CASSLGQETQYF
d_gene: -; abundance: many; v_gene: TRBV28; j_gene: TRBJ2-5; CDR3nt: TGTGCCAGCACTTATGGAGGGACAGAGCAAGAGACCCAGTACTTC; CDR3aa: CASTYGGTEQETQYF